These T cell receptor beta chains were read from a single sample in a study of shared clonotypes between healthy human individuals. Profiled with immunoSEQ multiplex PCR; TCRdb holds only in-frame clones, not every one. The sample shows fewer than 1.6 million clones, approximately 98.5% of them seen only once. Source material: naive CD4+ T cells sorted from blood. Source of these receptors: a man between 25 and 39 years old in good health. Both conserved end residues are part of each CDR3. Each record gives: J gene, V gene, CDR3 protein.

J gene: TRBJ1-2; V gene: TRBV6-1; CDR3 protein: CASSGRDRYGYTF
J gene: TRBJ1-2; V gene: TRBV7-9; CDR3 protein: CASSLAVENYGYTF
J gene: TRBJ2-2; V gene: TRBV5-4; CDR3 protein: CASSLTVTGELFF
J gene: TRBJ1-1; V gene: TRBV19; CDR3 protein: CASSMMGTEAFF
J gene: TRBJ2-7; V gene: TRBV6-4; CDR3 protein: CAGLSRRVYEQYF
J gene: TRBJ2-7; V gene: TRBV19; CDR3 protein: CASRGLAGAYEQYF
J gene: TRBJ2-2; V gene: TRBV5-4; CDR3 protein: CASSLDGRGNTGELFF
J gene: TRBJ2-7; V gene: TRBV9; CDR3 protein: CASSVDSGRVYEQYF
J gene: TRBJ1-2; V gene: TRBV30; CDR3 protein: CAWSRDRNYGYTF
J gene: TRBJ2-7; V gene: TRBV5-6; CDR3 protein: CASSVLSYEQYF
J gene: TRBJ2-7; V gene: TRBV5-1; CDR3 protein: CASSLAGGQNYEQYF
J gene: TRBJ2-7; V gene: TRBV10-3; CDR3 protein: CAISGGPSTYEQYF
J gene: TRBJ1-2; V gene: TRBV30; CDR3 protein: CAWRSRAVRGYTF
J gene: TRBJ1-5; V gene: TRBV18; CDR3 protein: CASSPLGTRGNQPQHF
J gene: TRBJ2-1; V gene: TRBV5-1; CDR3 protein: CASSLGLAVEYNEQFF
J gene: TRBJ2-3; V gene: TRBV5-1; CDR3 protein: CASSLSGDGDTQYF
J gene: TRBJ1-5; V gene: TRBV4-1; CDR3 protein: CASSPTGVGQPQHF
J gene: TRBJ2-1; V gene: TRBV6-4; CDR3 protein: CASRSSGGDNEQFF
J gene: TRBJ1-5; V gene: TRBV10-1; CDR3 protein: CASSEGTGDSQHF
J gene: TRBJ2-7; V gene: TRBV5-4; CDR3 protein: CASSLQGRYEQYF
J gene: TRBJ2-1; V gene: TRBV5-6; CDR3 protein: CASSFLGQENYNEQFF
J gene: TRBJ1-1; V gene: TRBV7-2; CDR3 protein: CASSPSRENTEAFF
J gene: TRBJ2-2; V gene: TRBV21-1; CDR3 protein: CASSKGTGGSNTGELFF
J gene: TRBJ2-7; V gene: TRBV6-6; CDR3 protein: CASSQRSYEQYF
J gene: TRBJ1-4; V gene: TRBV5-1; CDR3 protein: CASSLRLTNEKLFF
J gene: TRBJ2-7; V gene: TRBV6-5; CDR3 protein: CASSPRAHEQYF
J gene: TRBJ2-7; V gene: TRBV18; CDR3 protein: CASSPLGLAGANEQYF
J gene: TRBJ2-7; V gene: TRBV5-1; CDR3 protein: CASSLVPSYEQYF
J gene: TRBJ1-2; V gene: TRBV5-6; CDR3 protein: CASSLITEYTF
J gene: TRBJ1-1; V gene: TRBV6-5; CDR3 protein: CASSYLSNTEAFF
J gene: TRBJ2-7; V gene: TRBV27; CDR3 protein: CASRRTVLFYEQYF
J gene: TRBJ2-7; V gene: TRBV6-5; CDR3 protein: CASGSSEPYEQYF
J gene: TRBJ2-5; V gene: TRBV7-2; CDR3 protein: CASSQRSETQYF
J gene: TRBJ1-1; V gene: TRBV6-6; CDR3 protein: CASSPTVGQGVTEAFF
J gene: TRBJ2-1; V gene: TRBV6-6; CDR3 protein: CASSDGGEQFF
J gene: TRBJ2-2; V gene: TRBV2; CDR3 protein: CASSDASGTGELFF
J gene: TRBJ2-1; V gene: TRBV5-1; CDR3 protein: CASSLGQVRNEQFF
J gene: TRBJ2-3; V gene: TRBV5-1; CDR3 protein: CASSLPGSGRTDTQYF
J gene: TRBJ2-1; V gene: TRBV9; CDR3 protein: CASSVGGGPGGYNEQFF
J gene: TRBJ2-3; V gene: TRBV5-7; CDR3 protein: CASSLGRASGTDTQYF
J gene: TRBJ2-1; V gene: TRBV10-3; CDR3 protein: CAVGLAEYNEQFF
J gene: TRBJ1-2; V gene: TRBV28; CDR3 protein: CASRVTRTNYGYTF
J gene: TRBJ2-3; V gene: TRBV25-1; CDR3 protein: CASSEAGGSTDTQYF
J gene: TRBJ2-7; V gene: TRBV18; CDR3 protein: CASSPLREGLGEQYF
J gene: TRBJ2-2; V gene: TRBV5-4; CDR3 protein: CASSLVANTGELFF
J gene: TRBJ1-2; V gene: TRBV28; CDR3 protein: CASTRQGARTNYGYTF
J gene: TRBJ1-1; V gene: TRBV6-1; CDR3 protein: CASSENRGGRNTEAFF
J gene: TRBJ2-3; V gene: TRBV6-5; CDR3 protein: CASSGGPTTHTQYF